These 16 T cell receptor beta chains originate from one sample sequenced in a study of T cell repertoires in cytomegalovirus infection. TCRdb reprocessed the reads via MiXCR and lists one record per CDR3 protein. Of 680,000 or so distinct CDR3 sequences in the sample, 30% to 35% were seen once. The antigens these receptors bind are not known. Sequencing used cultured PBMCs, obtained from culture after CMV antigen stimulation. The receptors stem from a human donor in good health (CMV status not recorded). Some clones in this sample may be carry-over from other donors' samples.

The chain employs TRBV4-3 and TRBJ2-7, with 10 positions matching TRBD2. CDR3 length: 16 amino acids. The trim removed 0 bases at V and 6 bases at J, leaving 8 bases unmatched. CDR1 is LGHNA, CDR2 YSLEER, per germline. CDR3 sequence reads: CASSQDATSGRFEQYF. The CDR3 nucleotides are TGCGCCAGCAGCCAAGATGCGACTAGCGGGCGTTTCGAGCAGTACTTC.

The rearrangement uses TRBV12-3 or TRBV12-4 and TRBJ2-7; unclear D gene. CDR3 length: 13 residues. Trimming removed 3 bases from V and 4 bases from J, with 10 bases in between. CDR3 bases: TGTGCCAGCAGTTTTAGTAGTAAGTACGAGCAGTACTTC. It yields the protein CASSFSSKYEQYF.

The rearrangement links TRBV10-3 to TRBJ2-7; D tentatively reads TRBD1 or TRBD2 (5 bases each). The CDR3 length is 13 residues. The germline V gene has CDR1 ENHRY and CDR2 SYGVKD. Trimming took off 6 bases at V and 3 bases at J, with 12 bases between the two ends. CDR3 protein: CAISEGTVYEQYF. CDR3 coding DNA: TGTGCCATCAGCGAGGGGACGGTCTACGAGCAGTACTTC.

The V and J genes are TRBV28 and TRBJ2-1; D remains unclear. Germline assignment: CDR1 MDHEN and CDR2 SYDVKM. The CDR3 length is 14 residues. V lost 8 bases, J lost 0 bases, and 11 bases lay in between. The CDR3 region is CASLPGFSYNEQFF. The CDR3 DNA sequence: TGTGCCAGCCTGCCGGGCTTCTCCTACAATGAGCAGTTCTTC. Full variable domain (rest looked up from reference TRBV28 and TRBJ2-1): DVKVTQSSRYLVKRTGEKVFLECVQDMDHENMFWYRQDPGLGLRLIYFSYDVKMKEKGDIPEGYSVSREKKERFSLILESASTNQTSMYLCASLPGFSYNEQFFGPGTRLTVL.

V and J are TRBV7-2 and TRBJ2-1, with D perhaps TRBD1 or TRBD2 (6 bases each). Germline V gives CDR1 SGHTA, CDR2 FQGNSA. V was trimmed by 3 bases and J by 10 bases, leaving 13 bases between them. The CDR3 consists of 13 residues. This CDR3 is CASSFDKGGEQFF. Written as DNA, the CDR3 is TGTGCCAGCAGCTTCGATAAGGGGGGAGAGCAGTTCTTC.

This chain joins TRBV7-9 and TRBJ1-1; D uncertain. Trimming shortened V by 2 bases and J by 1 base, and 11 bases separated the two germline ends. Germline assignment: CDR1 SEHNR and CDR2 FQNEAQ (reference sequence). The CDR3 has 15 amino acids. The CDR3 DNA follows: TGTGCCAGCAGCTTATACCCGGATTCGAACACTGAAGCTTTCTTT. Encoded protein: CASSLYPDSNTEAFF.

This clonotype appeared a few times. J is TRBJ2-1 and V is TRBV7-8, with 7 nucleotides matching TRBD2. CDR3 length: 16 amino acids. V lost 5 bases and J lost 4; bases outside the gene matches: 11. The germline V gene encodes CDR1 SGHVS and CDR2 FQNEAQ. The CDR3 loop is CASSTGGGERYNEQFF. The CDR3 DNA sequence: TGTGCCAGCAGCACTGGGGGAGGGGAGAGATACAATGAGCAGTTCTTC.

The chain couples TRBV7-9 to TRBJ2-7; tentative D call: TRBD1 (5 bases). The CDR3 contains 15 residues. Trimming pared 5 bases from V and 2 bases from J, leaving 16 bases between. Germline loops: CDR1 SEHNR, CDR2 FQNEAQ (reference sequence). The CDR3 here is CASSPSVMTAYEQYF. CDR3 coding DNA: TGTGCCAGCAGCCCCTCAGTTATGACAGCCTACGAGCAGTACTTC.

The V call is TRBV15, the J call TRBJ2-5; D is possibly TRBD1 or TRBD2 (5 bases each). The germline CDR1 and CDR2 sequences are LNHNV and YYDKDF (reference sequence). Trimming took 4 bases from V and 1 from J, leaving 7 bases between them. The CDR3 runs 13 residues. The CDR3 DNA is TGTGCCACCAGCAAGGGACCCCAAGAGACCCAGTACTTC. This codes for CATSKGPQETQYF. Supplemented by reference TRBV15 and TRBJ2-5, the full variable domain reads DAMVIQNPRYQVTQFGKPVTLSCSQTLNHNVMYWYQQKSSQAPKLLFHYYDKDFNNEADTPDNFQSRRPNTSFCFLDIRSPGLGDTAMYLCATSKGPQETQYFGPGTRLLVL.

The chain employs TRBV15 and TRBJ2-2, with TRBD1 matching 7 bases. Germline V gene lookup returns CDR1 LNHNV and CDR2 YYDKDF (reference sequence). This CDR3 spans 16 amino acids. The junction had 7 bases not matched to a gene; V was cut back by 1 base and J by 5 bases. The CDR3, as DNA: TGTGCCACCAGCAGAGGAATTGACAGGGCGACCGGGGAGCTGTTTTTT. This sequence encodes CATSRGIDRATGELFF.

V and J are TRBV5-4 and TRBJ2-1; 12 positions match TRBD2. Germline V gene sequence: CDR1 SGHNT, CDR2 YYREEE (reference sequence). This CDR3 is 14 amino acids long. V dropped 3 bases and J dropped 8; count of bases not matched to a gene: 3. The CDR3 region has the DNA TGTGCCAGCAGCTGGACTAGCGGGAAGGATGAGCAGTTCTTC. Residues: CASSWTSGKDEQFF.

In DNA, the CDR3 is TGTGCCAGCTCACCAGAAATGGTGGGAAGCGGTGAAAAACTGTTTTTT. Translating it yields CASSPEMVGSGEKLFF. This chain links TRBV18 with TRBJ1-4; D not certain. Germline assignment: CDR1 KGHSH and CDR2 LQKENI. Trimming took off 2 bases at V and 7 bases at J, with 17 bases between the two ends. The CDR3 contains 16 residues.

In its sample, this clonotype was seen a few times. This chain joins TRBV12-3 or TRBV12-4 and TRBJ2-5; D remains ambiguous. This CDR3 is 13 amino acids long. Between the trimmed V and J ends, which lost 2 bases and 5 bases, there was a span of 9 bases. CDR3 sequence reads: CASSLTSIETQYF. The DNA for the CDR3 is TGTGCCAGCAGTTTAACGAGTATTGAGACCCAGTACTTC.

Only a few counts were recorded for this clonotype. The rearrangement links TRBV12-3 or TRBV12-4 to TRBJ2-7; 8 nucleotides match TRBD2. The CDR3 spans 13 residues. V lost 3 bases, J lost 4 bases, and 2 bases stayed unmatched. This chain's CDR3 is CASSFTSGYEQYF. CDR3 in DNA: TGTGCCAGCAGTTTTACTAGCGGTTACGAGCAGTACTTC.

In its sample, this clonotype was seen a few times. V and J are TRBV6-5 and TRBJ1-3; D is unresolved. V was pared by 0 bases and J by 4 bases, with 13 bases between. The CDR3 length is 16 residues. CDR1 is MNHEY and CDR2 is SVGAGI in the germline V gene. CDR3 in amino acids: CASSYSGLGRGNTIYF. DNA of the CDR3: TGTGCCAGCAGTTACTCCGGGCTGGGCAGAGGAAACACCATATATTTT.

This clonotype showed up many times. The chain carries TRBV7-6 and TRBJ1-5, with TRBD1 identical over 7 bases. V shed 0 bases, J shed 6 bases, and the junction held 5 bases outside the gene matches. The V gene's germline CDR1 is SGHVS and CDR2 FNYEAQ. The CDR3 consists of 15 residues. As DNA, the CDR3 is TGTGCCAGCAGCTTAGCTTCAGGGGGGGGTCAGCCCCAGCATTTT. Encoded protein: CASSLASGGGQPQHF.